The 22 T cell receptor beta chains in this list originate from one sample, sequenced in a study of T cells in Graves' hyperthyroidism and ophthalmopathy. Template material for amplifying TCR beta CDR3 regions consisted of RNA transcripts. An initial round of RT-PCR targeting the TCR CDR3 relied on the HTBI primer set. MiXCR was run by TCRdb on the multiplex PCR reads, yielding one entry per CDR3 protein. This table has more than 300,000 distinct CDR3 sequences, roughly 13% appearing once. Sequencing was done on a sample of blood. These receptors came from a woman between 55 and 75 years old with Graves' hyperthyroidism.

This chain joins TRBV29-1 and TRBJ1-4; D might be TRBD1 (5 bases). The V gene lost 6 bases and the J gene lost 7 bases, with 15 bases spanning the gap. The germline gives CDR1 SQVTM, CDR2 ANQGSEA. This CDR3 region has 13 residues. CDR3 DNA sequence: TGCAGCGTCCAGGGAGGCACGAGTGAAAAACTGTTTTTT. It yields the protein CSVQGGTSEKLFF.

The rearrangement uses TRBV18 and TRBJ2-7, with TRBD1 matching over 8 bases. Per germline, CDR1 KGHSH and CDR2 LQKENI. The CDR3 spans 15 residues. Losses at the gene ends were 3 bases for V and 3 bases for J; bases not matched to a gene: 7. Written as DNA, the CDR3 is TGTGCCAGCTCACCGGGAGGACAGGGAGGCTACGAGCAGTACTTC. Translating it yields CASSPGGQGGYEQYF.

This clonotype came up many times. Its ends do not fully match the called genes, so a read error is possible. This chain connects TRBV2 to TRBJ2-1, with TRBD2 matching 7 bases. The CDR3 is made up of 13 amino acids. Germline CDR1 and CDR2: SNHLY and FYNNEI. DNA for the CDR3: TGTGCCAGCAGAGGGGAGGGATACAGTGAGCAGTTCTTC. Protein: CASRGEGYSEQFF.

There are many counts of this clonotype. The chain employs TRBV5-1 and TRBJ2-1; a weak D match, TRBD2 (6 bases). From germline, CDR1 is SGHRS and CDR2 YFSETQ. V dropped 0 bases and J dropped 6 bases, with 10 bases sitting between them. This CDR3 has 14 amino acids. The CDR3 DNA follows: TGCGCCAGCAGCTTGGATACGGGAGCCAATGAGCAGTTCTTC. Protein: CASSLDTGANEQFF.

This clonotype was seen at least ten times. The chain has TRBV2 and TRBJ2-3; D is perhaps TRBD2 (5 bases). The germline V gene has CDR1 SNHLY and CDR2 FYNNEI. Trimming stripped 2 bases from V and 5 bases from J, with 17 bases between. CDR3 length equals 16 residues. Written as DNA, the CDR3 is TGTGCCAGCAGTGAATTGACCGTAAAGGCGGGAGATACGCAGTATTTT. Translation: CASSELTVKAGDTQYF.

This clonotype was observed many times. J is TRBJ2-3 and V is TRBV7-8, with D possibly being TRBD2 (5 bases). The germline V gene has CDR1 SGHVS and CDR2 FQNEAQ. The ends were cut back, 5 bases at V and 10 bases at J, with 13 bases in the middle. CDR3 length equals 12 residues. The CDR3 sequence is CASSPPARAQYF. CDR3 nucleotides: TGTGCCAGCAGCCCCCCAGCGAGGGCGCAGTATTTT.

This clonotype was counted many times. The chain recombines TRBV2 with TRBJ2-6; D unresolved. In germline, CDR1 is SNHLY, CDR2 FYNNEI. Trimming removed 6 bases from V and 2 bases from J, with 11 bases in between. The CDR3 is made up of 15 amino acids. DNA for the CDR3: TGTGCCAGCAGGGTAATAAAGGCTGGGGCCAACGTCCTGACTTTC. Amino acid sequence: CASRVIKAGANVLTF.

This clonotype was seen a few times. The CDR3 loop is CASSNRGYNQPQHF. CDR3 in DNA: TGTGCCAGCAGCAACAGGGGTTACAATCAGCCCCAGCATTTT. The chain has TRBV27 and TRBJ1-5, with 7 bases matching TRBD1. This CDR3 is 14 amino acids long. J was trimmed by 3 bases and V by 6 bases; bases with no gene match: 5. Germline lookup yields CDR1 MNHEY and CDR2 SMNVEV (reference sequence).

This chain links TRBV18 with TRBJ1-1; TRBD1 agrees at 9 bases. The ends lost 4 bases at V and 1 base at J; junction bases unmatched: 10. CDR1 KGHSH and CDR2 LQKENI come from the germline V gene. The CDR3 runs to 17 residues. CDR3 DNA: TGTGCCAGCTCACAACCACAGGGGGCCGGGGGGAACACTGAAGCTTTCTTT. This encodes CASSQPQGAGGNTEAFF.

This clonotype was counted a few times. The rearrangement joins TRBV15 to TRBJ2-5; 9 nucleotides agree with TRBD1. The CDR3 length is 18 residues. With 1 base clipped from V and 2 bases from J, the junction kept 11 bases outside the gene matches. Per germline, CDR1 LNHNV and CDR2 YYDKDF (reference sequence). CDR3 in DNA: TGTGCCACCAGCAGAGGTCCCGTGGACAGGGGAGGGCAAGAGACCCAGTACTTC. Translating gives CATSRGPVDRGGQETQYF. Drawing the rest from reference TRBV15 and TRBJ2-5, the complete variable domain is DAMVIQNPRYQVTQFGKPVTLSCSQTLNHNVMYWYQQKSSQAPKLLFHYYDKDFNNEADTPDNFQSRRPNTSFCFLDIRSPGLGDTAMYLCATSRGPVDRGGQETQYFGPGTRLLVL.

This clonotype was counted at least ten times. The chain employs TRBV10-3 and TRBJ2-1, with D unresolved. The CDR3 is made up of 13 amino acids. The germline V gene has CDR1 ENHRY and CDR2 SYGVKD. Trimming shortened V by 10 bases and J by 5 bases, and 15 bases separated the two germline ends. The CDR3 sequence: CATTPPGHNEQFF. CDR3 sequence (DNA): TGTGCCACGACGCCCCCAGGCCACAATGAGCAGTTCTTC.

In the case of this clonotype: Being one base from a much bigger clone, this may be a read error. Given the absence of the conserved phenylalanine or tryptophan at the CDR3 end, a read error is likely. V is TRBV20-1 and J is TRBJ1-2; TRBD1 matches 9 bases. J gave up 7 bases and V 5 bases, and 8 bases lay outside the gene matches. Looked up from germline, CDR1 is DFQATT and CDR2 is SNEGSKA (reference sequence). The CDR3 runs to 13 residues. The CDR3 sequence: CSASGTGSGGYTL. CDR3 nucleotides: TGCAGTGCTTCCGGGACAGGGAGTGGTGGCTACACCCTC.

At least ten counts were recorded for this clonotype. The chain combines TRBV6-6 with TRBJ2-7; D perhaps matches TRBD2 (6 bases). CDR1 is MNHNY and CDR2 is SVGAGI in the germline V gene (reference sequence). CDR3 length: 13 residues. The V end was cut by 2 bases, the J end by 6 bases, with 11 bases between. In nucleotides, the CDR3 is TGTGCCAGCAGTTACACCGGGACTTCCGAGCAGTACTTC. Amino acids: CASSYTGTSEQYF.

J is TRBJ2-4 and V is TRBV19, with TRBD2 as a possible D gene (6 bases). Germline assignment: CDR1 LNHDA and CDR2 SQIVND (reference sequence). The CDR3 is 14 amino acids. The ends were cut back, 3 bases at V and 9 bases at J, with 15 bases in the middle. DNA for the CDR3: TGTGCCAGTAGTATGGAGGGCAGGGCCGGCATTCAGTACTTC. Amino acids: CASSMEGRAGIQYF. Combining the CDR3 with reference TRBV19 and TRBJ2-4 gives the whole variable domain DGGITQSPKYLFRKEGQNVTLSCEQNLNHDAMYWYRQDPGQGLRLIYYSQIVNDFQKGDIAEGYSVSREKKESFPLTVTSAQKNPTAFYLCASSMEGRAGIQYFGAGTRLSVL.

This clonotype showed up many times. The chain links TRBV20-1 to TRBJ2-5, with 13 nucleotides matching TRBD2. The V gene's germline CDR1 is DFQATT and CDR2 SNEGSKA (reference sequence). The CDR3 extends over 16 amino acids. The V and J ends lost 6 bases and 0 bases, in that order; junction bases with no gene match: 7. The CDR3 is CSALPTSGRYQETQYF. Here the CDR3 DNA reads TGCAGTGCCCTACCGACTAGCGGGAGGTACCAAGAGACCCAGTACTTC.

A word on this clonotype: Since a much larger clone is just one base distant, this may be a read error. V gene TRBV7-8 combines with J gene TRBJ2-2; 8 bases match TRBD1. Germline V gives CDR1 SGHVS, CDR2 FQNEAQ. This CDR3 region has 16 residues. The CDR3 loop is CASSLRQGRNTGELLF. The CDR3 DNA reads TGTGCCAGCAGCCTTAGACAGGGGCGAAACACCGGGGAGCTGCTTTTT. Using reference TRBV7-8 and TRBJ2-2 for the parts outside the CDR3, the full variable domain is GAGVSQSPRYKVAKRGQDVALRCDPISGHVSLFWYQQALGQGPEFLTYFQNEAQLDKSGLPSDRFFAERPEGSVSTLKIQRTQQEDSAVYLCASSLRQGRNTGELLFGEGSRLTVL.

This clonotype was counted ten times or more. The CDR3: CASSLDEGTEAFF. Written as DNA, the CDR3 is TGTGCCAGCAGCTTAGATGAGGGCACTGAAGCTTTCTTT. This chain joins TRBV7-2 and TRBJ1-1; unclear D gene. CDR1 SGHTA and CDR2 FQGNSA come from the germline V gene. The CDR3 has 13 residues. The V gene lost 1 base and the J gene lost 4 bases, with 7 bases spanning the gap. Complete variable domain (other parts from reference TRBV7-2 and TRBJ1-1): GAGVSQSPSNKVTEKGKDVELRCDPISGHTALYWYRQSLGQGLEFLIYFQGNSAPDKSGLPSDRFSAERTGGSVSTLTIQRTQQEDSAVYLCASSLDEGTEAFFGQGTRLTVV.

This chain connects TRBV2 to TRBJ2-7, with TRBD2 as a possible D gene (5 bases). The CDR3 is 11 amino acids. V lost 7 bases and J 6 bases, leaving 10 bases between the germline ends. Per germline, CDR1 SNHLY and CDR2 FYNNEI. CDR3: CASIRGREQYF. The CDR3 DNA follows: TGTGCCAGCATCCGGGGTCGCGAGCAGTACTTC.

Ten or more counts support this clonotype. The chain couples TRBV7-6 to TRBJ2-1, with 12 nucleotides matching TRBD2. Per germline, CDR1 SGHVS and CDR2 FNYEAQ. Trimming took 5 bases from V and 7 from J; bases not matched to a gene: 3. The CDR3 covers 14 residues. CDR3 loop: CASSQTSGRNEQFF. The CDR3 DNA reads TGTGCCAGCAGCCAGACTAGCGGGAGAAATGAGCAGTTCTTC.

This clonotype showed up many times. CDR3 loop: CASSYGLAGGPSKLFF. For the CDR3, the DNA is TGTGCCAGCAGTTACGGGCTAGCGGGAGGTCCCTCCAAGCTGTTTTTT. The J gene is TRBJ2-2, the V gene TRBV6-5; 11 positions match TRBD2. This CDR3 region has 16 residues. Germline V CDR1 and CDR2: MNHEY, SVGAGI. V lost 2 bases, J lost 12 bases, and 11 bases stayed unmatched.

This clonotype was recorded many times. The chain joins TRBV5-8 to TRBJ2-7; no clear D gene. V was trimmed by 1 base and J by 4 bases, leaving 12 bases between them. Germline-derived CDR1 and CDR2 are SGHTS and YDEGEE. The CDR3 covers 14 residues. The CDR3, as DNA: TGTGCCAGCAGCTTGAGCGATTTGGTATACGAGCAGTACTTC. It codes for CASSLSDLVYEQYF.

In the case of this clonotype: A much larger clone lies a single base off, so this may be a read error. The chain recombines TRBV30 with TRBJ2-7; D perhaps matches TRBD1 (7 bases). Germline CDR1 reads GTSNPN; CDR2 reads SVGIG (reference sequence). V was pared by 5 bases and J by 6 bases, with 20 bases between. The CDR3 is 14 residues long. The CDR3 loop is CAWGRQGLPTEQYF. The CDR3 DNA sequence: TGTGCCTGGGGTAGACAGGGACTTCCAACCGAGCAGTACTTC.